This T cell receptor (beta chain) was profiled in a study of T cell changes during pregnancy in multiple sclerosis. Some clones are missing from TCRdb's copy, which holds only in-frame ones; the method was immunoSEQ multiplex PCR. The table records 49,000 or so clones, approximately 94% of them present only once. The CDR3 has 15 amino acids. CDR1 and CDR2 from the germline V gene are SGDLS and YYNGEE. V lost 1 base to trimming and J lost 6 bases, with 16 bases between them. The V call is TRBV9, the J call TRBJ1-1; possibly TRBD1 for D (5 bases). This sequence was found in a female donor with multiple sclerosis, enrolled in a pregnancy study. Sequences were derived from CD8+ T cells from peripheral blood mononuclear cells, sampled before pregnancy. CDR3 region: CASSVMEGASAEAFF. The CDR3 DNA reads TGTGCCAGCAGCGTAATGGAAGGGGCTAGCGCTGAAGCTTTCTTT.